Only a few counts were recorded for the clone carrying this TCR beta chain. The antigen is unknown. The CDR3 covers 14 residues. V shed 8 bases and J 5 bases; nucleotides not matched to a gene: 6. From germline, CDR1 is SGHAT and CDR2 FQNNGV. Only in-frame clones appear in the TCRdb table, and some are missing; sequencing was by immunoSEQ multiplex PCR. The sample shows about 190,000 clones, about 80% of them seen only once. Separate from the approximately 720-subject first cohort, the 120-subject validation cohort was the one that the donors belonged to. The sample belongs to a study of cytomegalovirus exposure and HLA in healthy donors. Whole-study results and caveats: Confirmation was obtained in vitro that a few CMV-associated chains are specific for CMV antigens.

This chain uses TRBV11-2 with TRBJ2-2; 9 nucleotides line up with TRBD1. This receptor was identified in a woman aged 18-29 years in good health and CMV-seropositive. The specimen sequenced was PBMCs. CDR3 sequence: CASHGQGRTGELFF. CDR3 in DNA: TGTGCCAGCCACGGACAGGGGCGAACCGGGGAGCTGTTTTTT.